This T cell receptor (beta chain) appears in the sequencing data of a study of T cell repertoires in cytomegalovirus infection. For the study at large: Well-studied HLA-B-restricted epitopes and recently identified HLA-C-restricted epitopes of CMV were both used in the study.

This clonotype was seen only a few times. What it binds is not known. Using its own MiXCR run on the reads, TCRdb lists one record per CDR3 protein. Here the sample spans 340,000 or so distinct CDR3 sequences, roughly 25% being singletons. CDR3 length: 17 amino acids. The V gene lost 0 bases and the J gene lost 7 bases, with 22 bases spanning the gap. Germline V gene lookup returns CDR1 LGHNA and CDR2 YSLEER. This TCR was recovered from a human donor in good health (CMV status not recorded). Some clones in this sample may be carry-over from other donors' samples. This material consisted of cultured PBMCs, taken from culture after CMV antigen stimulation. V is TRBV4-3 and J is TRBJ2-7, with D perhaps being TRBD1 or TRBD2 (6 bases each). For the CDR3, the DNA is TGCGCCAGCAGCCAAGATAGGGGGGTGGGACGGCACCCAGAGCAGTACTTC. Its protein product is CASSQDRGVGRHPEQYF.